The rows below give T cell receptor beta chains drawn from one sample of a study of blood T cell repertoires in COVID-19. Only in-frame clones appear in the TCRdb table, and some are missing; sequencing was by immunoSEQ multiplex PCR. This sample yields fewer than 200,000 clones, of which approximately 86% are seen a single time; around 1.6% belongs to the top ten. Sequenced input: peripheral blood. The receptors originated from a woman aged 45 to 65 with acute or convalescent COVID-19. Both conserved end residues are part of each CDR3. D genes are given only for firm matches. Size values are once, few and many counts, or a class for expanded clones, and some rows have none.

j_call v_call d_call clone_size cdr3_aa cdr3_nt
TRBJ2-6 TRBV19 . once CASSKWTASRESGANVLTF TGTGCCAGTAGTAAATGGACAGCTAGTCGCGAGTCTGGGGCCAACGTCCTGACTTTC
TRBJ2-2 TRBV11-2 . once CASSFINTGELFF TGTGCCAGCAGCTTCATTAACACCGGGGAGCTGTTTTTT
TRBJ1-2 TRBV19 TRBD1 . CASTEGQMYHGYTF TGTGCCAGTACCGAGGGACAGATGTATCATGGCTACACCTTC
TRBJ2-5 TRBV5-6 TRBD2 . CASSFPRTSVGETQYF TGTGCCAGCAGCTTCCCCCGGACTAGCGTGGGGGAGACCCAGTACTTC
TRBJ2-2 TRBV14 TRBD2 . CASSQSGTSVYTGELFF TGTGCCAGCAGCCAGTCAGGGACTAGCGTGTACACCGGGGAGCTGTTTTTT
TRBJ2-1 TRBV13 . . CASSVKSNEQFF TGTGCCAGCAGCGTAAAGAGCAATGAGCAGTTCTTC
TRBJ1-2 TRBV4-2 . . CASSQVRREGYTF TGTGCCAGCAGCCAAGTTAGGCGGGAAGGCTACACCTTC
TRBJ1-4 TRBV3-1/TRBV3-2 TRBD1 few CASSRTGGDEKLFF TGTGCCAGCAGCCGGACAGGGGGTGATGAAAAACTGTTTTTT
TRBJ2-3 TRBV6-1 . . CASSTGGADTQYF TGTGCCAGCAGTACGGGGGGCGCAGATACGCAGTATTTT
TRBJ2-7 TRBV10-3 TRBD2 . CAITRGGESSYEQYF TGTGCCATCACCCGGGGGGGGGAAAGCTCCTACGAGCAGTACTTC
TRBJ2-1 TRBV6-1 TRBD2 . CASSELVGLGSSYNEQFF TGTGCCAGCAGTGAACTGGTGGGACTAGGGAGCTCCTACAATGAGCAGTTCTTC
TRBJ2-5 TRBV19 . . CASSISSLQETQYF TGTGCCAGTAGTATTTCGTCCCTTCAAGAGACCCAGTACTTC
TRBJ1-3 TRBV7-9 . few CASSFTVAGAGSGNTIYF TGTGCCAGCAGCTTTACAGTGGCAGGGGCAGGCTCTGGAAACACCATATATTTT
TRBJ2-1 TRBV30 TRBD2 few CAWTTSGSGEQFF TGTGCCTGGACGACTAGCGGGAGTGGGGAGCAGTTCTTC
TRBJ1-5 TRBV7-2 . . CASSIREQHNQPQHF TGTGCCAGCAGTATACGGGAACAGCATAATCAGCCCCAGCATTTT
TRBJ1-6 TRBV9 . . CASSPPPGDSPLHF TGTGCCAGCAGCCCCCCCCCGGGGGATTCACCCCTCCACTTT
TRBJ2-3 TRBV27 . few CASSSFVTDTQYF TGTGCCAGCAGTTCTTTCGTCACAGATACGCAGTATTTT
TRBJ2-5 TRBV7-2 . . CASSLEQVGTQYF TGTGCCAGCAGCTTAGAGCAGGTGGGGACCCAGTACTTC
TRBJ2-1 TRBV7-2 . . CASSLSGGAYNEQFF TGTGCCAGCAGCCTAAGCGGCGGGGCTTACAATGAGCAGTTCTTC
TRBJ1-3 TRBV6-1 . . CASSEPGGGENTIYF TGTGCCAGCAGTGAACCCGGAGGGGGGGAAAACACCATATATTTT
TRBJ1-2 TRBV5-1 . once CASRRTPSVHGYTF TGCGCCAGCCGACGGACACCCTCGGTACATGGCTACACCTTC
TRBJ2-5 TRBV5-4 TRBD2 once CASSPGTSGGQETQYF TGTGCCAGCAGCCCCGGGACTAGCGGGGGGCAAGAGACCCAGTACTTC